These 25 T cell receptor beta chains share one sample of origin, sequenced in a study of blood T cell repertoires in COVID-19. Generated by immunoSEQ multiplex PCR, the TCRdb table keeps only in-frame clones and is missing some. The sample gives 100,000 to 130,000 clones, roughly nine tenths of which show up once; roughly 4.9% is in the top ten. Sequences were obtained from peripheral blood. The receptors shown here come from a man aged 35-49 years with active or convalescent COVID-19.

The CDR3 reads CASSGTGGSYNSPLHF. The CDR3 DNA sequence: TGTGCCAGCAGTGGGACAGGGGGCTCCTATAATTCACCCCTCCACTTT. The chain combines TRBV28 with TRBJ1-6, with 11 bases identical to TRBD1. Unmatched junction bases numbered 0, after V lost 5 bases and J lost 0 bases. CDR3 length equals 16 residues. Germline CDR1 and CDR2: MDHEN and SYDVKM.

The CDR3 spells CASSQEETGDYGYTF. The CDR3 DNA is TGTGCCAGCAGCCAAGAGGAAACGGGGGACTATGGCTACACCTTC. The V gene is TRBV4-2, the J gene TRBJ1-2, with D maybe TRBD1 (5 bases). Germline values: CDR1 LGHNA, CDR2 YNFKEQ. Trimming cost V 0 bases and J 3 bases, with 11 bases left between them. The CDR3 spans 15 residues.

The chain recombines TRBV4-1 with TRBJ2-3, with D possibly matching TRBD2 (6 bases). The germline V gene encodes CDR1 MGHRA and CDR2 YSYEKL. V was trimmed by 6 bases and J by 8 bases, leaving 15 bases between them. The CDR3 consists of 13 residues. The chain's CDR3 is CASRAEGLGTQYF. In DNA, the CDR3 is TGCGCCAGCAGAGCGGAGGGGTTGGGTACGCAGTATTTT.

The chain uses TRBV9 and TRBJ2-1; D gene uncertain. CDR1 is SGDLS and CDR2 is YYNGEE in the germline V gene. Trimming left V 0 bases short and J 4 bases short, with 11 bases between. CDR3 length: 15 residues. CDR3 in amino acids: CASSVDQAPYNEQFF. The CDR3 nucleotides read TGTGCCAGCAGCGTAGATCAGGCACCTTACAATGAGCAGTTCTTC.

The rearrangement uses TRBV28 and TRBJ1-5; 7 bases fit TRBD1. The germline V gene encodes CDR1 MDHEN and CDR2 SYDVKM. CDR3 length: 17 residues. After removal of 6 bases from V and 0 bases from J, the junction contained 11 bases not matched to a gene. CDR3 loop: CASSLGQNLYSNQPQHF. The DNA for the CDR3 is TGTGCCAGCAGCCTGGGACAGAACCTTTATAGCAATCAGCCCCAGCATTTT.

V is TRBV7-3 and J is TRBJ2-3, with 7 nucleotides matching TRBD2. J gave up 4 bases and V 4 bases, and 5 bases lay outside the gene matches. CDR1 is SGHTA, CDR2 FQGTGA, per germline. The CDR3 sequence is 14 residues long. The CDR3 bases are TGTGCCAGCAGCTCACAGGCGGGGGCAGATACGCAGTATTTT. Translating gives CASSSQAGADTQYF.

The rearrangement links TRBV30 to TRBJ2-7; tentative D call: TRBD2 (6 bases). Trimming left V 0 bases short and J 1 base short, with 10 bases between. The CDR3 has 14 residues. CDR1 and CDR2 from the germline V gene are GTSNPN and SVGIG (reference sequence). The CDR3 bases are TGTGCCTGGAGTGTACTAGCACCTTCCTACGAGCAGTACTTC. This encodes CAWSVLAPSYEQYF. The whole variable domain, remainder taken from reference TRBV30 and TRBJ2-7, is SQTIHQWPATLVQPVGSPLSLECTVEGTSNPNLYWYRQAAGRGLQLLFYSVGIGQISSEVPQNLSASRPQDRQFILSSKKLLLSDSGFYLCAWSVLAPSYEQYFGPGTRLTVT.

The chain has TRBV18 and TRBJ2-7, with D tentatively TRBD2 (6 bases). V was cut by 4 bases and J by 3 bases, with 10 bases left in between. This CDR3 region has 13 residues. Germline V gene data show CDR1 as KGHSH and CDR2 as LQKENI. CDR3 sequence (DNA): TGTGCCAGCTCACTGTTGCGGGACTACGAGCAGTACTTC. It specifies CASSLLRDYEQYF.

This clone was found a few times. The rearrangement links TRBV7-2 to TRBJ2-3, with 12 bases lining up with TRBD2. The V and J ends lost 2 bases and 1 base, in that order; junction bases with no gene match: 7. The V gene's germline CDR1 is SGHTA and CDR2 FQGNSA. The CDR3 contains 18 residues. CDR3 amino acids: CASSLRSGLAGRTDTQYF. The CDR3 region has the DNA TGTGCCAGCAGCTTAAGGTCCGGACTAGCGGGGCGCACAGATACGCAGTATTTT. Together with reference TRBV7-2 and TRBJ2-3, the CDR3 gives the full variable domain: GAGVSQSPSNKVTEKGKDVELRCDPISGHTALYWYRQSLGQGLEFLIYFQGNSAPDKSGLPSDRFSAERTGGSVSTLTIQRTQQEDSAVYLCASSLRSGLAGRTDTQYFGPGTRLTVL.

This sequence joins TRBV9 and TRBJ2-2; 7 nucleotides line up with TRBD1. The CDR3 is made up of 15 amino acids. Trimming took 3 bases from V and 3 from J; bases not matched to a gene: 5. Germline V gives CDR1 SGDLS, CDR2 YYNGEE. The DNA of the CDR3 is TGTGCCAGCAGCGCCAGGACAGGCGACACCGGGGAGCTGTTTTTT. Its translation: CASSARTGDTGELFF.

The V gene is TRBV7-2, the J gene TRBJ2-3; TRBD2 aligns across 8 bases. V shed 4 bases and J 2 bases; nucleotides not matched to a gene: 5. This CDR3 spans 15 amino acids. Germline loops: CDR1 SGHTA, CDR2 FQGNSA. The CDR3 protein is CASSSPGLDTDTQYF. The CDR3 nucleotides are TGTGCCAGCAGCTCCCCGGGACTAGACACAGATACGCAGTATTTT.

This chain joins TRBV5-1 and TRBJ2-6; no reliable D call. Germline V lookup: CDR1 SGHRS, CDR2 YFSETQ. Trimming removed 0 bases at V and 0 bases at J, with 10 bases between. CDR3 length: 17 amino acids. The CDR3 DNA follows: TGCGCCAGCAGCTTGGAAGGTCGGAGCTCTGGGGCCAACGTCCTGACTTTC. Encoded protein: CASSLEGRSSGANVLTF.

This rearrangement joins TRBV2 to TRBJ2-2; a weak D match, TRBD1 (7 bases). The CDR3 has 16 residues. Germline CDR1 and CDR2: SNHLY and FYNNEI. Trimming removed 6 bases from V and 2 bases from J, with 16 bases in between. CDR3 sequence: CASRGGQSLNTGELFF. CDR3 DNA: TGTGCCAGCAGGGGGGGACAGAGCTTAAACACCGGGGAGCTGTTTTTT.

CDR3 nucleotides: TGTGCCAGTAGTACTCAAGGAGTAACTAATGAAAAACTGTTTTTT. This translates into CASSTQGVTNEKLFF. The chain has TRBV19 and TRBJ1-4; the D is unclear. The germline gives CDR1 LNHDA, CDR2 SQIVND (reference sequence). The V end was cut by 4 bases, the J end by 1 base, with 10 bases between. CDR3 length equals 15 residues. Variable domain in full (rest from reference TRBV19 and TRBJ1-4): DGGITQSPKYLFRKEGQNVTLSCEQNLNHDAMYWYRQDPGQGLRLIYYSQIVNDFQKGDIAEGYSVSREKKESFPLTVTSAQKNPTAFYLCASSTQGVTNEKLFFGSGTQLSVL.

J is TRBJ1-3 and V is TRBV4-3; the D gene is possibly TRBD1 (5 bases). The V end lost 0 bases, the J end lost 0 bases, and 9 bases lay between the germline ends. Looked up from germline, CDR1 is LGHNA and CDR2 is YSLEER. The CDR3 runs to 16 residues. The CDR3 sequence is CASSQDSRGSGNTIYF. Here the CDR3 DNA reads TGCGCCAGCAGCCAAGATTCAAGGGGCTCTGGAAACACCATATATTTT.

This clone was observed once. The V gene is TRBV19, the J gene TRBJ2-1, with TRBD2 matching over 8 bases. With V trimmed by 3 bases and J by 4 bases, 11 bases remained unmatched. The CDR3 runs 17 residues. CDR1 is LNHDA, CDR2 SQIVND, per germline (reference sequence). CDR3 nucleotides: TGTGCCAGTAGTATTAGGTCGTTTTCGGGAGGGTACAATGAGCAGTTCTTC. Amino acid sequence: CASSIRSFSGGYNEQFF.

The V and J genes are TRBV2 and TRBJ2-6; no definite D call. From germline, CDR1 is SNHLY and CDR2 FYNNEI. The CDR3 contains 13 residues. Between the trimmed V and J ends, which lost 8 bases and 3 bases, there was a span of 8 bases. The DNA of the CDR3 is TGTGCCAGCGATCGAGGTGGGGCCAACGTCCTGACTTTC. Residues: CASDRGGANVLTF.

The gene calls are TRBV5-4 and TRBJ2-4; D call uncertain. CDR3 size: 14 residues. With 1 base removed from V and 5 bases from J, the gap between germline ends came to 10 bases. Germline lookup yields CDR1 SGHNT and CDR2 YYREEE (reference sequence). CDR3 sequence reads: CASSLTTGENIQYF. The CDR3 nucleotides read TGTGCCAGCAGCTTGACGACGGGTGAAAACATTCAGTACTTC. Full variable domain (missing parts from reference TRBV5-4 and TRBJ2-4): ETGVTQSPTHLIKTRGQQVTLRCSSQSGHNTVSWYQQALGQGPQFIFQYYREEENGRGNFPPRFSGLQFPNYSSELNVNALELDDSALYLCASSLTTGENIQYFGAGTRLSVL.

This clone was observed once. The rearrangement uses TRBV7-8 and TRBJ1-2; 9 bases are a match to TRBD1. Looked up from germline, CDR1 is SGHVS and CDR2 is FQNEAQ. The CDR3 is 15 amino acids. V was clipped by 3 bases and J by 10 bases; unmatched bases: 12. The CDR3 DNA follows: TGTGCCAGCAGCTTCTCCGCCGGGACAGGGATCATCTACACCTTC. Translating gives CASSFSAGTGIIYTF. The variable domain in full, completed from reference TRBV7-8 and TRBJ1-2, reads GAGVSQSPRYKVAKRGQDVALRCDPISGHVSLFWYQQALGQGPEFLTYFQNEAQLDKSGLPSDRFFAERPEGSVSTLKIQRTQQEDSAVYLCASSFSAGTGIIYTFGSGTRLTVV.

The chain links TRBV24-1 to TRBJ2-7; D gene unclear. Trimming took 9 bases from V and 3 from J, leaving 8 bases between them. The CDR3 length is 11 residues. Germline loops: CDR1 KGHDR, CDR2 SFDVKD. The CDR3 here is CATRFYYEQYF. The CDR3 nucleotides are TGTGCCACCCGGTTTTACTACGAGCAGTACTTC.

This sequence joins TRBV27 and TRBJ2-7, with 11 bases aligning to TRBD2. The trim removed 5 bases at V and 2 bases at J, leaving 11 bases unmatched. The CDR3 runs to 17 residues. The V gene's germline CDR1 is MNHEY and CDR2 SMNVEV (reference sequence). The chain's CDR3 is CASSPLETSGAPYEQYF. The DNA of the CDR3 is TGTGCCAGCAGTCCCCTGGAGACTAGCGGGGCTCCCTACGAGCAGTACTTC.

The chain employs TRBV28 and TRBJ1-1; no firm D call. Trimming cost V 6 bases and J 4 bases, with 15 bases left between them. The CDR3 length is 14 residues. In germline, CDR1 is MDHEN, CDR2 SYDVKM. The CDR3 loop reads CASRPPGMRTEAFF. The CDR3 nucleotides read TGTGCCAGCAGGCCCCCCGGGATGCGCACTGAAGCTTTCTTT.

The chain combines TRBV15 with TRBJ2-3; TRBD2 matches at 8 bases. Germline CDR1 LNHNV, CDR2 YYDKDF (reference sequence). This CDR3 has 17 residues. J was trimmed by 2 bases and V by 0 bases; bases with no gene match: 7. Written as DNA, the CDR3 is TGTGCCACCAGCAGAGAACGGGGTAGCGGGGTCACAGATACGCAGTATTTT. It specifies CATSRERGSGVTDTQYF.

The chain joins TRBV6-5 to TRBJ1-5, with D maybe TRBD1 (5 bases). The CDR3 has 14 amino acids. The V and J ends lost 5 bases and 3 bases respectively, with 11 bases between them. CDR1 is MNHEY, CDR2 SVGAGI, per germline. CDR3 coding DNA: TGTGCCAGCAGTCCCCAGGGATTCAATCAGCCCCAGCATTTT. It yields the protein CASSPQGFNQPQHF.

The J gene is TRBJ1-1, the V gene TRBV11-2, with TRBD1 as a possible D gene (5 bases). Trimming left V 3 bases short and J 4 bases short, with 12 bases between. CDR1 is SGHAT and CDR2 is FQNNGV in the germline V gene. CDR3 length: 14 residues. The CDR3 sequence: CASSFTPRATEAFF. CDR3 DNA: TGTGCCAGCAGCTTCACACCCAGGGCCACTGAAGCTTTCTTT.